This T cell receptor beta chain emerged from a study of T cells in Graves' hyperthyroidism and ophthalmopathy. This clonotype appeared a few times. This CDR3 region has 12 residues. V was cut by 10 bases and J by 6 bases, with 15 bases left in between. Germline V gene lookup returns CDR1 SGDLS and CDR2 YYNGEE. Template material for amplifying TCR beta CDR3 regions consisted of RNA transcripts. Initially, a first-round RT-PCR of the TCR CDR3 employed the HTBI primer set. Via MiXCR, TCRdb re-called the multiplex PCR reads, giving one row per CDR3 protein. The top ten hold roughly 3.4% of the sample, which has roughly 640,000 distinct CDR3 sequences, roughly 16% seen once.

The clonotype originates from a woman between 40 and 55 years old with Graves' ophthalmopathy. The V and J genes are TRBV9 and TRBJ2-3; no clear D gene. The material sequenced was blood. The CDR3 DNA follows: TGTGCCTCTTCTAACGACCCCGATACGCAGTATTTT. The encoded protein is CASSNDPDTQYF.